The clone carrying this T cell receptor beta chain was recorded at least ten times. These data originate in a study of T cells in Graves' hyperthyroidism and ophthalmopathy. Any patient presenting with uncontrolled infection, other autoimmune disease, pregnancy or lactation was left out. Clinical symptoms, serum thyroxine, TRAb, thyroid ultrasound and orbital computed tomography established diagnosis. Fresh peripheral blood, 10 ml, was the source of the PBMCs. RNA transcripts served as the template for amplifying TCR beta CDR3 regions. The HTBI primer set was used in a first-round RT-PCR of the TCR CDR3. One entry per CDR3 protein, called by TCRdb with MiXCR from the multiplex PCR reads. The table shows a few hundred thousand distinct CDR3 sequences, with 17% occurring only once. V lost 0 bases to trimming and J lost 2 bases; unmatched junction nucleotides: 4. The germline V gene encodes CDR1 SGDLS and CDR2 YYNGEE. The CDR3 runs 15 residues.

This chain uses TRBV9 with TRBJ1-1, with 7 nucleotides matching TRBD1. The sequence was collected from a young woman with Graves' ophthalmopathy. Source material: blood. The CDR3 is CASSVEGQVNTEAFF. The DNA for the CDR3 is TGTGCCAGCAGCGTAGAAGGACAGGTTAACACTGAAGCTTTCTTT.